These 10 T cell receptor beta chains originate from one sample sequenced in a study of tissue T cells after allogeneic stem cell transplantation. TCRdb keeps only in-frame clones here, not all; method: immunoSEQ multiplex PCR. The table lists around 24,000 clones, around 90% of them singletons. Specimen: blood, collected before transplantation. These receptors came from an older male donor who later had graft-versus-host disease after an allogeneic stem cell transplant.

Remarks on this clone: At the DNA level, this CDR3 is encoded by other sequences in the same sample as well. The CDR3 reads CASSLGQRGGEETQYF. CDR3 DNA: TGCGCCAGCAGCTTGGGTCAGCGGGGGGGCGAAGAGACCCAGTACTTC. The chain has TRBV5-1 and TRBJ2-5, with 10 nucleotides matching TRBD2. There are 16 residues in the CDR3. V was clipped by 0 bases and J by 3 bases; unmatched bases: 5. Germline-derived CDR1 and CDR2 are SGHRS and YFSETQ.

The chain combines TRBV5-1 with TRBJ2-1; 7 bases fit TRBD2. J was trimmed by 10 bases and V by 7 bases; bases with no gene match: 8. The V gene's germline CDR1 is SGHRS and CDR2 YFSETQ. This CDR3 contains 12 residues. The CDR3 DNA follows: TGCGCCAGCGAGCGGGAAGTCGGGGAGCAGTTCTTC. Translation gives CASEREVGEQFF.

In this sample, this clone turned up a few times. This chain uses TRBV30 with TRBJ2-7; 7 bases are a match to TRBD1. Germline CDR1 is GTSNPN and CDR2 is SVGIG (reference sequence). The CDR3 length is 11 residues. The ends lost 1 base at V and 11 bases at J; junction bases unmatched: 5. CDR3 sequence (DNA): TGTGCCTGGAGTGCCGACAGGGTGGAGTACTTC. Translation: CAWSADRVEYF.

CDR3 DNA sequence: TGTGCCAGCAGCTTTACTAGCGGGAGGTTAGGAGAGACCCAGTACTTC. It yields the protein CASSFTSGRLGETQYF. V is TRBV7-2 and J is TRBJ2-5; TRBD2 matches 12 bases. Germline V gives CDR1 SGHTA, CDR2 FQGNSA. The J segment lost 4 bases and the V segment lost 3 bases, leaving 6 bases of the junction unmatched. The CDR3 contains 16 residues.

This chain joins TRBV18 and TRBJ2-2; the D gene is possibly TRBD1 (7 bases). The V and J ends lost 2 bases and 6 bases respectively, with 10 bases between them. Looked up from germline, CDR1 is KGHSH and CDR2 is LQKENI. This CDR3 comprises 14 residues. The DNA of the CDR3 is TGTGCCAGCTCACCAAGCAGGGGGGCCGGGGAGCTGTTTTTT. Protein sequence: CASSPSRGAGELFF.

In DNA, the CDR3 is TGTGCCAGCCTACGACGGACAGGGCGGAACACCATATATTTT. Protein: CASLRRTGRNTIYF. V usage is TRBV6-5 and J usage is TRBJ1-3; 8 bases agree with TRBD1. J was trimmed by 7 bases and V by 8 bases; bases with no gene match: 10. The CDR3 loop spans 14 amino acids. Germline V gives CDR1 MNHEY, CDR2 SVGAGI.

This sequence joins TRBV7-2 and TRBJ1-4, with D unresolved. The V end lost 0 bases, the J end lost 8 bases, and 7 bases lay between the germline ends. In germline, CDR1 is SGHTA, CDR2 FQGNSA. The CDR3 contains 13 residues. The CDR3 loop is CASSLARREKLFF. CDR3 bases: TGTGCCAGCAGCTTAGCACGGCGCGAAAAACTGTTTTTT.

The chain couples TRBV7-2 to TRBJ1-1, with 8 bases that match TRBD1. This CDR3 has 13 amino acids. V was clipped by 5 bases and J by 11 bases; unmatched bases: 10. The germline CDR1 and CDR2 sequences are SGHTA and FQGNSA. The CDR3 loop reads CASSRQGRGVAFF. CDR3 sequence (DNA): TGTGCCAGCAGCCGACAGGGGCGAGGTGTCGCTTTCTTT.

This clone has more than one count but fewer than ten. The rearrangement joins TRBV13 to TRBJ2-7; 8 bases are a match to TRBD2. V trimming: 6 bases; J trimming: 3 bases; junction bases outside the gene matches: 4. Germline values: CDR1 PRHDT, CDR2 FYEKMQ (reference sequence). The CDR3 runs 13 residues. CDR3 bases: TGTGCCAGCAGAAAACTAGCGGACTACGAGCAGTACTTC. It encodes CASRKLADYEQYF.

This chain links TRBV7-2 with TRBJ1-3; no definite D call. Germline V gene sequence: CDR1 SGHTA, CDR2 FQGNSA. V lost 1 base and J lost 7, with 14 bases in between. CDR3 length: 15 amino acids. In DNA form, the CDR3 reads TGTGCCAGCAGCTTAGAAGTTACGGCCGGGAACACCATATATTTT. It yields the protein CASSLEVTAGNTIYF.